A single sample is the source of the 21 T cell receptor beta chains below, sequenced in a study of cytomegalovirus exposure and HLA in healthy donors (dated by TCRdb to about 2017). Receptors were amplified or captured by the immunoSEQ multiplex PCR assay. For the multiplex PCR, a mixture combining 60 forward primers for TCR Vbeta segments and 13 reverse primers for TCR Jbeta segments was used. This is the immuneACCESS table as TCRdb keeps it, with only in-frame sequences that have V and J called. A part of the clones is gone; compared with another copy, unresolved V genes explain less than half, and the rest is unexplained. The sample contains 150,000 or so clones, around 80% of them found a single time. Jointly, the top ten make up roughly 10% of the sample. The sequencing input was PBMCs. Receptor source: a man younger than 35 in good health and CMV-seropositive.

The chain links TRBV5-8 to TRBJ1-5; 9 bases are shared with TRBD1. Unmatched junction bases numbered 5, after V lost 7 bases and J lost 3 bases. The germline gives CDR1 SGHTS, CDR2 YDEGEE. The CDR3 covers 14 residues. The CDR3 DNA reads TGTGCCAGCCAAAGGACAGGGGCCAATCAGCCCCAGCATTTT. This sequence encodes CASQRTGANQPQHF.

This sequence joins TRBV11-2 and TRBJ2-7; TRBD1 matches 9 bases. This CDR3 contains 15 residues. Germline values: CDR1 SGHAT, CDR2 FQNNGV. V lost 6 bases, J lost 6 bases, and 12 bases stayed unmatched. CDR3 sequence: CASRDRGAPPSEQYF. In DNA, the CDR3 is TGTGCCAGCAGGGACAGGGGAGCCCCTCCCTCCGAGCAGTACTTC.

V and J are TRBV7-9 and TRBJ1-3; perhaps TRBD1 as D (6 bases). This CDR3 comprises 15 residues. The V gene's germline CDR1 is SEHNR and CDR2 FQNEAQ (reference sequence). Trimming pared 3 bases from V and 4 bases from J, leaving 13 bases between. CDR3 residues: CASSLDSRQGNTIYF. The CDR3 coding sequence is TGTGCCAGCAGCTTGGACAGCCGGCAGGGAAACACCATATATTTT.

This sequence joins TRBV5-4 and TRBJ2-7; D may be TRBD2 (6 bases). The CDR3 contains 14 residues. The germline gives CDR1 SGHNT, CDR2 YYREEE (reference sequence). Trimming took 1 base from V and 5 from J, leaving 13 bases between them. CDR3 sequence: CASSLFGRAHEQYF. CDR3 nucleotide sequence: TGTGCCAGCAGCTTGTTCGGGAGAGCCCACGAGCAGTACTTC.

The rearrangement uses TRBV9 and TRBJ1-1; D gene ambiguous. Germline loops: CDR1 SGDLS, CDR2 YYNGEE. The CDR3 covers 16 residues. Trimming left V 0 bases short and J 7 bases short, with 19 bases between. CDR3 in DNA: TGTGCCAGCAGCGTAGCCCCTCCCGGGGTCCCCAGTGAAGCTTTCTTT. Translation gives CASSVAPPGVPSEAFF.

The CDR3 DNA sequence: TGTGCCAGCAGTTCACCAGGGGCCGGAGCCAAAAACATTCAGTACTTC. Translated, it gives CASSSPGAGAKNIQYF. V usage is TRBV28 and J usage is TRBJ2-4; TRBD1 might be the D (6 bases). The length of the CDR3 is 16 residues. The germline V gene encodes CDR1 MDHEN and CDR2 SYDVKM. Trimming took 4 bases from V and 0 from J, leaving 13 bases between them.

This clone was observed a handful of times. The rearrangement links TRBV6-6 to TRBJ1-2; D is undetermined. V dropped 3 bases and J dropped 4 bases, with 9 bases sitting between them. Germline V CDR1 and CDR2: MNHNY, SVGAGI (reference sequence). The CDR3 extends over 13 amino acids. The CDR3 loop is CASSYSQFYGYTF. CDR3 coding DNA: TGTGCCAGCAGTTATTCTCAGTTCTATGGCTACACCTTC.

The chain employs TRBV5-1 and TRBJ2-5; 9 nucleotides align to TRBD2. With V trimmed by 2 bases and J by 5 bases, 10 bases remained unmatched. CDR3 length: 16 amino acids. Germline-derived CDR1 and CDR2 are SGHRS and YFSETQ. This CDR3 is CASSLTVAGVGETQYF. The CDR3 coding sequence is TGCGCCAGCAGCTTAACCGTAGCGGGAGTCGGGGAGACCCAGTACTTC.

The CDR3 region is CASSRRLETYEQYF. Here the CDR3 DNA reads TGTGCCAGCAGCCGTAGACTGGAAACCTACGAGCAGTACTTC. The chain combines TRBV27 with TRBJ2-7, with D unresolved. Germline V gene sequence: CDR1 MNHEY, CDR2 SMNVEV (reference sequence). The length of the CDR3 is 14 residues. V was cut by 6 bases and J by 2 bases, with 14 bases left in between.

The V gene is TRBV2, the J gene TRBJ2-2, with 11 bases identical to TRBD1. Trimming took 6 bases from V and 4 from J; bases not matched to a gene: 4. The CDR3 runs to 15 residues. Germline V lookup: CDR1 SNHLY, CDR2 FYNNEI. The CDR3 sequence is CASRRTGGPTGELFF. CDR3 nucleotide sequence: TGTGCCAGCAGGAGGACAGGGGGCCCCACCGGGGAGCTGTTTTTT.

This clone was seen only a few times. The chain links TRBV28 to TRBJ1-4, with unresolved D. V was clipped by 5 bases and J by 1 base, with 11 bases between them. CDR3 length equals 15 residues. CDR1 is MDHEN, CDR2 SYDVKM, per germline. The CDR3 DNA follows: TGTGCCAGCAGTCCAAAACATGGAACTAATGAAAAACTGTTTTTT. Protein: CASSPKHGTNEKLFF.

V gene TRBV5-4 combines with J gene TRBJ1-4; tentatively, D is TRBD1 (6 bases). The length of the CDR3 is 17 residues. The germline V gene has CDR1 SGHNT and CDR2 YYREEE (reference sequence). Trimming took off 0 bases at V and 2 bases at J, with 14 bases between the two ends. Here the CDR3 DNA reads TGTGCCAGCAGCTTGGGAAACAGGGAGGGGACTAATGAAAAACTGTTTTTT. Translating gives CASSLGNREGTNEKLFF. Full variable domain (rest looked up from reference TRBV5-4 and TRBJ1-4): ETGVTQSPTHLIKTRGQQVTLRCSSQSGHNTVSWYQQALGQGPQFIFQYYREEENGRGNFPPRFSGLQFPNYSSELNVNALELDDSALYLCASSLGNREGTNEKLFFGSGTQLSVL.

V usage is TRBV5-6 and J usage is TRBJ1-3, with TRBD1 matching over 8 bases. Germline-derived CDR1 and CDR2 are SGHDT and YYEEEE. This CDR3 is built from 14 residues. V gave up 4 bases and J gave up 4 bases; unmatched junction bases: 4. The CDR3 DNA sequence: TGTGCCAGCAGCCTGAGGACAGGGGGAAACACCATATATTTT. Residues: CASSLRTGGNTIYF.

The chain carries TRBV29-1 and TRBJ2-1; 7 positions match TRBD2. Germline-derived CDR1 and CDR2 are SQVTM and ANQGSEA. The CDR3 spans 11 residues. The junction had 4 bases not matched to a gene; V was cut back by 4 bases and J by 10 bases. This CDR3 reads CSVGTRYEQFF. The CDR3 DNA follows: TGCAGCGTTGGGACTAGATACGAGCAGTTCTTC.

This clone showed up just a few times. V gene TRBV19 combines with J gene TRBJ2-2; the match to TRBD2 covers 15 bases. This CDR3 has 15 amino acids. Germline V lookup: CDR1 LNHDA, CDR2 SQIVND (reference sequence). J lost 7 bases, V lost 10 bases, and 7 bases had no gene match. CDR3 bases: TGTGCCACGGGACTAGCGGGAGGTTACATCGGGGAGCTGTTTTTT. Translating it yields CATGLAGGYIGELFF.

This clone is a singleton in its sample. The gene calls are TRBV5-6 and TRBJ2-3, with 10 positions matching TRBD2. After removal of 4 bases from V and 0 bases from J, the junction contained 8 bases not matched to a gene. Looked up from germline, CDR1 is SGHDT and CDR2 is YYEEEE. This CDR3 contains 17 residues. CDR3 protein: CASSVTTSGMSTDTQYF. The CDR3 DNA is TGTGCCAGCAGCGTAACCACTAGCGGGATGAGCACAGATACGCAGTATTTT.

The rearrangement joins TRBV7-9 to TRBJ2-3, with a possible D match to TRBD1 (5 bases). Germline CDR1 SEHNR, CDR2 FQNEAQ (reference sequence). CDR3 length: 13 residues. The V gene lost 3 bases and the J gene lost 5 bases, with 9 bases spanning the gap. CDR3: CASSFVRGDTQYF. The CDR3 coding sequence is TGTGCCAGCAGCTTTGTAAGGGGAGATACGCAGTATTTT.

The V and J genes are TRBV9 and TRBJ1-2; D not certain. The CDR3 is made up of 16 amino acids. The V gene's germline CDR1 is SGDLS and CDR2 YYNGEE. Trimming took off 4 bases at V and 4 bases at J, with 20 bases between the two ends. CDR3 sequence reads: CASSLEAREGLYGYTF. The CDR3 DNA reads as TGTGCCAGCAGCCTCGAGGCTCGGGAAGGGCTCTATGGCTACACCTTC.

The chain combines TRBV4-2 with TRBJ2-1; 9 positions agree with TRBD2. V lost 1 base to trimming and J lost 0 bases; unmatched junction nucleotides: 13. This CDR3 is built from 20 residues. CDR1 is LGHNA and CDR2 is YNFKEQ in the germline V gene. The CDR3 coding sequence is TGTGCCAGCAGCCAAGGGGTGGCTAGCGGGGTTAGGAGCTCCTACAATGAGCAGTTCTTC. Its translation: CASSQGVASGVRSSYNEQFF.

The rearrangement joins TRBV28 to TRBJ2-2; no reliable D call. Trimming removed 6 bases at V and 1 base at J, with 6 bases between. Germline V gene sequence: CDR1 MDHEN, CDR2 SYDVKM. CDR3 size: 13 residues. The CDR3 protein is CASSILNTGELFF. The CDR3 DNA reads as TGTGCCAGCAGCATACTGAACACCGGGGAGCTGTTTTTT.

The sample holds a few counts of this clone. The chain has TRBV7-9 and TRBJ2-1; TRBD2 agrees at 8 bases. The V and J ends lost 5 bases and 2 bases, in that order; junction bases with no gene match: 5. The CDR3 contains 15 residues. CDR1 is SEHNR and CDR2 is FQNEAQ in the germline V gene (reference sequence). The chain's CDR3 is CASSPREGPYNEQFF. CDR3 nucleotides: TGTGCCAGCAGCCCCCGGGAGGGACCCTACAATGAGCAGTTCTTC.